Listed below are T cell receptor beta chains from one sample, sequenced in a study of post-analysis software for immune sequencing data. TCRdb ran MiXCR on the PCR reads and lists one entry per CDR3 protein. The sample has roughly 540,000 distinct CDR3 sequences; approximately 34% are singletons. The sequenced sample was blood. Every receptor here comes from a girl aged 2-17 years with multiple sclerosis. The CDR3 runs from the conserved cysteine through the conserved F or W. Fields, in order: D gene, J gene, V gene, clone size, CDR3 DNA, CDR3 protein. A D gene is named only where the DNA matches it firmly. Where a row states a size, it is once, few, many or the class of an expanded clone; other rows omit it.

TRBD1,TRBJ1-2,TRBV5-6,-,TGTGCCAGCAGCTTGAGGCCCAGGGGGACTAACTATGGCTACACCTTC,CASSLRPRGTNYGYTF
-,TRBJ1-2,TRBV7-9,few,TGTGCCAGCAGCCCTAATGTAGGCTATGGCTACACCTTC,CASSPNVGYGYTF
-,TRBJ2-4,TRBV11-2,-,TGTGCCAGCAGCCCTGGACGGATACTAGCCAAAAACATTCAGTACTTC,CASSPGRILAKNIQYF
TRBD1,TRBJ1-1,TRBV27,few,TGTGCCAGCAGTTCAGCAGGGGGACGTCGGCACACTGAAGCTTTCTTT,CASSSAGGRRHTEAFF
-,TRBJ2-7,TRBV29-1,few,TGCAGCGTTGAAGACAAAAACAGGAACTACGAGCAGTACTTC,CSVEDKNRNYEQYF
-,TRBJ1-2,TRBV7-3,-,TGTGCCAGCAGCTTGGACAGAGAGGGCTACACCTTC,CASSLDREGYTF
TRBD1,TRBJ2-5,TRBV5-1,few,TGCGCCAGCAGCTTGGGGGGACAGAAGATCCAAGAGACCCAGTACTTC,CASSLGGQKIQETQYF
-,TRBJ2-1,TRBV3-1,few,TGTGCCAGCAGCCAAGAAAGTGGGGGTAGGAGTGAGCAGTTCTTC,CASSQESGGRSEQFF
-,TRBJ1-1,TRBV7-9,few,TGTGCCAGCAGCGTACGTGAATTAAACACTGAAGCTTTCTTT,CASSVRELNTEAFF
-,TRBJ1-6,TRBV7-6,-,TGTGCCAGCAGCTCGAATCCTACAGGGAGGCCACCCCTCCACTTT,CASSSNPTGRPPLHF
TRBD2,TRBJ2-1,TRBV24-1,-,TGTGCCACCAGTGAAGCGGGGGGCCAAGAGACCCAGTTCTTC,CATSEAGGQETQFF
-,TRBJ1-2,TRBV6-1,-,TGTGCCAGCAGGGGAGCCCGGGTGGCTGGCTACACCTTC,CASRGARVAGYTF
TRBD1,TRBJ1-1,TRBV6-2/TRBV6-3,-,TGTGCCAGCAGTTACTCGAGCAGGGGGCGTGGTATACCGGACACTGAAGCTTTCTTT,CASSYSSRGRGIPDTEAFF
-,TRBJ2-7,TRBV5-1,-,TGCGCCAGCAGCTTGGAGGTCGTCTACTACGAGCAGTACTTC,CASSLEVVYYEQYF
-,TRBJ2-6,TRBV7-3,-,TGTGCCAGCAGCTTAGGGTGGGGTCCCCATGCCTCTGGGGCCAACGTCCTGACTTTC,CASSLGWGPHASGANVLTF
-,TRBJ1-4,TRBV4-2,-,TGTGCCAGCAGCCAAGATCGCGGGACTACCGCGTTTTTT,CASSQDRGTTAFF
-,TRBJ1-1,TRBV3-1,-,TGTGCCAGCAGCCTTAGGGGGGGGCAGGACACTGAAGCTTTCTTT,CASSLRGGQDTEAFF
-,TRBJ2-3,TRBV29-1,-,TGCAGCGTTGCCGGGGGCTCAGATACGCAGTATTTT,CSVAGGSDTQYF
-,TRBJ2-1,TRBV12-3/TRBV12-4,-,TGTGCCAGCAGTTTAGCCAGTCAGGGGACGGAGCAGTTCTTC,CASSLASQGTEQFF
-,TRBJ2-5,TRBV4-2,-,TGTGCCAGCAGCCAAGATGCGGGTCCGGAGACCCAGTACTTC,CASSQDAGPETQYF
TRBD2,TRBJ2-1,TRBV20-1,-,TGCAGTGCCCCGGGAGGGGGAAGCTCCTACAATGAGCAGTTCTTC,CSAPGGGSSYNEQFF
TRBD2,TRBJ2-1,TRBV20-1,-,TGCAGTGCTAGAGGGGACGGGGGGGTGAGCTCCTACAATGAGCAGTTCTTC,CSARGDGGVSSYNEQFF
-,TRBJ2-7,TRBV7-8,-,TGTGCCAGCAGCTCCACTACGGTTGAGCAGTACTTC,CASSSTTVEQYF
-,TRBJ1-5,TRBV27,few,TGTGCCAGCAGTTTCCGAGGGCAGTCCAATCAGCCCCAGCATTTT,CASSFRGQSNQPQHF
-,TRBJ1-5,TRBV6-2/TRBV6-3,few,TGTGCCAGCAGCGACGAGGGGCGCAATCAGCCCCAGCATTTT,CASSDEGRNQPQHF
-,TRBJ2-2,TRBV12-3/TRBV12-4,-,TGTGCCAGCAGTCCGGGACGGACGAACACCGGGGAGCTGTTTTTT,CASSPGRTNTGELFF
-,TRBJ2-1,TRBV24-1,-,TGTGCCACCAGTGAGGCAGGGTCTCCGGGGGAGCAGTTCTTC,CATSEAGSPGEQFF
-,TRBJ2-7,TRBV4-1,few,TGCGCCAGCAGCCAAGTGGCACTTACCTACGAGCAGTACTTC,CASSQVALTYEQYF
-,TRBJ1-2,TRBV28,-,TGTGCCAGCAGTTCCCTGGGTGTTGCGGGAGGGGGCTACACCTTC,CASSSLGVAGGGYTF
-,TRBJ2-2,TRBV5-1,few,TGCGCCAGCAGCTTGGAGTCCCGTCGGACGTGGGTCACCGGGGAGCTGTTTTTT,CASSLESRRTWVTGELFF
-,TRBJ2-1,TRBV5-4,-,TGTGCCAGCAGGCGGGCAGGGAGCTCCTACAATGAGCAGTTCTTC,CASRRAGSSYNEQFF
-,TRBJ1-1,TRBV20-1,-,TGCAGTGTCAGGAGATTTTCGAACACTGAAGCTTTCTTT,CSVRRFSNTEAFF
TRBD2,TRBJ2-3,TRBV20-1,-,TGCAGTGCGTCGATATCTGGCGGGGGGCTCACAGATACGCAGTATTTT,CSASISGGGLTDTQYF
-,TRBJ2-1,TRBV28,-,TGTGCCAGCACCCTCTTTCAGGGTTTGGGTGAGCAGTTCTTC,CASTLFQGLGEQFF
TRBD2,TRBJ2-6,TRBV5-1,few,TGCGCCAGCAGCTTGGAGCGGGGGACTGGGGCCAACGTCCTGACTTTC,CASSLERGTGANVLTF
-,TRBJ1-1,TRBV12-3/TRBV12-4,-,TGTGCCAGCAGTTTTCCGGGACACTCTTTAAACACTGAAGCTTTCTTT,CASSFPGHSLNTEAFF
-,TRBJ2-5,TRBV5-1,-,TGCGCGAGCAGCTTGGCGGTCCCCGGTAAAGAGACCCGGTACTTC,CASSLAVPGKETRYF
-,TRBJ1-3,TRBV29-1,-,TGCAGCGTTGAACCACAGGGATCTGGAAACACCATATATTTT,CSVEPQGSGNTIYF
-,TRBJ1-5,TRBV3-1,-,TGTGCCCGCAGCCAAAGAGGGAGCAATCAGCCCCAGCATTTT,CARSQRGSNQPQHF
TRBD2,TRBJ2-1,TRBV5-1,-,TGCGCCAGCAGTTTTGGCGGGGGGGCCTTTAACAATGAGCAGTTCTTC,CASSFGGGAFNNEQFF
TRBD2,TRBJ2-5,TRBV7-2,few,TGTGCCAGCAGCTTAGGGGTTATAGCGGGGGGGCTTGAAGAGACCCAGTACTTC,CASSLGVIAGGLEETQYF
TRBD1,TRBJ2-7,TRBV3-1,-,TGTGCCAGCAGCCTACAGGGGGAAACCTACGAGCAGTACTTC,CASSLQGETYEQYF
-,TRBJ2-3,TRBV5-6,-,TGTGCCAGCAGCTTGGGATCCCTCAGGGATACGCAGTATTTT,CASSLGSLRDTQYF
-,TRBJ1-2,TRBV12-3/TRBV12-4,-,TGTGCCAGCACCAGCCAGGTGAACGCCTATGGCTACACCTTC,CASTSQVNAYGYTF
TRBD1,TRBJ1-4,TRBV20-1,few,TGCAGTGCTATAGGACAGGGTAATGAAAAACTGTTTTTT,CSAIGQGNEKLFF
TRBD1,TRBJ1-2,TRBV9,-,TGTGCCAGCAGCGTAGATCCCAGGGGGCAAGGCTACACCTTC,CASSVDPRGQGYTF
TRBD1,TRBJ2-3,TRBV7-9,few,TGTGCCAGCAGCCTACCCATACGGGCAGGGGGCGCGAGGTCCACAGATACGCAGTATTTT,CASSLPIRAGGARSTDTQYF
-,TRBJ2-7,TRBV7-6,-,TGTGCCAGCAGCTCCGGAATCTACGAGCAGTACTTC,CASSSGIYEQYF
-,TRBJ2-1,TRBV20-1,few,TGCAGTGCTATACCGGGGACCAGCTCCTACAATGAGCAGTTCTTC,CSAIPGTSSYNEQFF
-,TRBJ1-6,TRBV7-2,-,TGTGCCAGCAGCTTAGAAAGCTCGACCAATTCACCCCTCCACTTT,CASSLESSTNSPLHF